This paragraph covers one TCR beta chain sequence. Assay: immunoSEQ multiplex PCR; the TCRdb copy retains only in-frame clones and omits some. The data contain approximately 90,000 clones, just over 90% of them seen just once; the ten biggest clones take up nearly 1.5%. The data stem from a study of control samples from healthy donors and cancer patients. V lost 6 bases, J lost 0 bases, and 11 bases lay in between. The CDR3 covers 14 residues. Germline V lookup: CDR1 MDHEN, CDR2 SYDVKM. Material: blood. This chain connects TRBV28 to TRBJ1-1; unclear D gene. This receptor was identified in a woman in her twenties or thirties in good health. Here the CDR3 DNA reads TGTGCCAGCAGCAGTAAGCACTTGAACACTGAAGCTTTCTTT. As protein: CASSSKHLNTEAFF. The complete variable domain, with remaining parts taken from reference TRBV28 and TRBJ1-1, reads DVKVTQSSRYLVKRTGEKVFLECVQDMDHENMFWYRQDPGLGLRLIYFSYDVKMKEKGDIPEGYSVSREKKERFSLILESASTNQTSMYLCASSSKHLNTEAFFGQGTRLTVV.